Listed below are T cell receptor beta chains from one sample, sequenced in a study of identical twins. TCRdb re-analysed the 5' RACE reads in MiXCR, keeping a single row per CDR3 protein. The sample contains about 240,000 distinct CDR3 sequences, roughly 13% of which appear only once. This sample was also put to use in a study of yellow fever vaccine responses in identical twins.

The material sequenced was memory (CD45RO+) T cells sorted from blood. The receptor source for this set is a woman younger than 30 in good health. The CDR3 runs from the conserved cysteine through the conserved F or W. D genes are given only for firm matches.

TRBV5-4 NA CASSLGAPMNTEAFF
TRBV6-1 NA CASSEARIEQYF
TRBV7-9 TRBD1 CASRDREHIQYF
TRBV3-1 NA CASSPTILGNTIYF
TRBV7-2 TRBD1 CASSSDRRYEQFF
TRBV6-2/TRBV6-3 TRBD1 CASRKTGFNNEQFF
TRBV9 TRBD2 CASSPRLAGYTGELFF
TRBV11-2 NA CASSLGHLIQYF
TRBV20-1 NA CRANLGFLVATKNIQYF
TRBV15 TRBD1 CATSREGGTGGKANYGYTF
TRBV11-2 NA CASSFVTKLTGELFF
TRBV7-9 TRBD2 CASSILAGDHNEQFF
TRBV7-2 NA CASNNRAADTQYF
TRBV5-6 NA CASSLGWVQETQYF
TRBV7-9 NA CASSSDIPWDTEAFF
TRBV6-2/TRBV6-3 TRBD1 CASRGTGRYEQFF
TRBV20-1 NA CSARSTYEQYF
TRBV29-1 TRBD1 CSVTQGDYGYTF
TRBV6-5 NA CASSSLDSPQHQETQYF
TRBV6-5 NA CASSYRTDSYEQYF
TRBV28 NA CASRYRAGEQFF
TRBV6-2/TRBV6-3 TRBD1 CASSGTGKLSYEQYF
TRBV12-3/TRBV12-4 TRBD1 CASSLARGRGAEAFF
TRBV6-1 TRBD1 CASSLGTGEGGIYEQYF
TRBV7-9 NA CASSQQDSGNTIYF
TRBV6-1 TRBD2 CASTHGTSGGEQYF
TRBV18 NA CASSLTRETQYF
TRBV28 NA CASSSGQITDTQYF
TRBV7-9 NA CASSGGLRGYGYTF
TRBV27 TRBD1 CASRGTGTGPYNEQFF
TRBV12-3/TRBV12-4 NA CASSLRGNNEQFF
TRBV13 NA CASSPVSDPLAKNIQYF
TRBV5-6 TRBD1 CASSRGTGSTGELFF
TRBV11-2 NA CASSPQTASNTGELFF
TRBV7-9 NA CATGVLGSGETQYF
TRBV12-3/TRBV12-4 TRBD2 CASSPSLAGEETQYF
TRBV12-3/TRBV12-4 TRBD2 CASSQARVGTTKNIQYF
TRBV6-1 NA CASSRDEAADTQYF
TRBV20-1 TRBD1 CSARDQGTGSRGYTF
TRBV15 NA CATSGPIETGELFF
TRBV3-1 NA CASSQLKSYGKLFF
TRBV10-3 NA CAISGQSNYGYTF
TRBV20-1 TRBD1 CSPNSPSGTETYNEQFF
TRBV10-3 NA CAIRDLRSMNTEAFF
TRBV6-6 NA CASREGQAYEQYF
TRBV2 NA CASSESRAAGGELFF
TRBV5-1 TRBD1 CASSLPGQGNSPLHF
TRBV28 TRBD2 CASRERTSGRGTGYEQYF
TRBV6-1 NA CASTVSRLGSSYEQYF
TRBV29-1 TRBD2 CSVEGSLAGDEQFF
TRBV7-2 NA CASSLVAASGNTIYF
TRBV3-1 TRBD1 CASSQGTGTGNQPQHF
TRBV5-1 NA CASSLVPGSSYNEQFF
TRBV5-6 TRBD1 CASSFTGTVNTGELFF